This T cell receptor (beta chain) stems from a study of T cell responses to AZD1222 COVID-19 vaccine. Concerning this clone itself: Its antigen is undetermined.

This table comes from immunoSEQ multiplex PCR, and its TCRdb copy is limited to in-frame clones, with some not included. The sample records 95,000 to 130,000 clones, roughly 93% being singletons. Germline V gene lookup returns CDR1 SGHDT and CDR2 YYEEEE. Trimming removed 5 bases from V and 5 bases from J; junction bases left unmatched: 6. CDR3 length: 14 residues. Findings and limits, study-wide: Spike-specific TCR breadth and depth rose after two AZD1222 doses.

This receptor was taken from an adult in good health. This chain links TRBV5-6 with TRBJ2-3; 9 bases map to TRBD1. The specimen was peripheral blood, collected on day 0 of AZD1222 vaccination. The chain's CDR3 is CASRATGGLDTQYF. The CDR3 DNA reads TGTGCCAGCAGAGCTACAGGGGGCTTAGATACGCAGTATTTT.